The following is a T cell receptor (beta chain) sequence with its context. Clones were sequenced by immunoSEQ multiplex PCR, and TCRdb holds only the in-frame ones, with some missing. The sample has some 200,000 clones; roughly 90% are singletons. Deletions cut 5 bases from V and 0 bases from J, with 10 bases between. Germline assignment: CDR1 SQVTM and CDR2 ANQGSEA. The CDR3 length is 13 residues. Recruited during active infection, patients (from Seattle) were subsequently followed longitudinally. The data stem from a study of blood T cell repertoires in COVID-19. Study background: From T cells, B-cell-depleted T cells, or PBMCs came the material, which was cDNA or gDNA.

V is TRBV29-1 and J is TRBJ1-1; tentative D call: TRBD1 (6 bases). Sequencing was done on a sample of peripheral blood. This receptor was identified in a man aged 45 to 65 with COVID-19, enrolled during active disease. The CDR3 region has the DNA TGCAGCGTTTCGGGACACCTGAACACTGAAGCTTTCTTT. This gives the protein CSVSGHLNTEAFF.